The following is a T cell receptor beta chain sequence with its context. TCRdb redid the calling of the 5' RACE reads with MiXCR, one entry per CDR3 protein. This sample has some 320,000 distinct CDR3 sequences, with around an eighth found just once. Donors uniformly comprised healthy Caucasians. Germline V CDR1 and CDR2: MNHEY, SVGEGT. The CDR3 consists of 13 residues. The V gene end was trimmed by 8 bases and the J gene end by 4 bases; junction bases not matched to a gene: 4. These data belong to a study of identical twins. This sample was shared with a second study, whose subject was yellow fever vaccine responses in identical twins. That publication notes: Twins' vaccine T cell response reportedly gave the appearance of partial convergence and partial personalization.

Sequencing was performed on CD8+ T cells sorted from blood. This clonotype originated in a woman aged 18-30 years in good health. The J gene is TRBJ2-3, the V gene TRBV6-2 or TRBV6-3, with 9 bases identical to TRBD2. CDR3 in DNA: TGTGCCAGCGCGGGGGGGAAGGCAGATACGCAGTATTTT. Residues: CASAGGKADTQYF.